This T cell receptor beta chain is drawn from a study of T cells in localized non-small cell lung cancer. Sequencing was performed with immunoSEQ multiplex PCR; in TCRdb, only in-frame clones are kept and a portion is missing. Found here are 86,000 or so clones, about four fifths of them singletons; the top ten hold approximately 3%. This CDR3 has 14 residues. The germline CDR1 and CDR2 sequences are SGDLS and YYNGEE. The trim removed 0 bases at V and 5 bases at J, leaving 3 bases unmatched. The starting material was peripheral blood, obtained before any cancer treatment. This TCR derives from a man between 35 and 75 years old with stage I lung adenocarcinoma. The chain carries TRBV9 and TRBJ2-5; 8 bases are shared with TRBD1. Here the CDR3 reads CASSVGQGRETQYF. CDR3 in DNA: TGTGCCAGCAGCGTAGGACAGGGGAGGGAGACCCAGTACTTC.